These 17 T cell receptor beta chains share one sample of origin, sequenced in a study of T-cell reconstitution after alpha-beta-depleted transplantation in children. Unique molecular identifiers were built into the TCRbeta library. A single record per CDR3 protein comes from TCRdb applying MiXCR to the PCR reads. The sample holds about 170,000 distinct CDR3 sequences; approximately 12% are singletons and the top ten take roughly 13%. The specimen was PBMCs, collected before TCRalphabeta/CD19-depleted stem cell transplant. Every receptor here comes from a boy aged 2-9 years with acute myeloid leukemia, due to receive a stem cell transplant.

This clonotype occurred many times. J is TRBJ2-3 and V is TRBV15, with D possibly called TRBD1 or TRBD2 (6 bases each). CDR1 LNHNV and CDR2 YYDKDF come from the germline V gene (reference sequence). V lost 0 bases and J 6 bases, leaving 25 bases between the germline ends. The CDR3 sequence is 19 residues long. The CDR3 DNA follows: TGTGCCACCAGCAGAGATAGGGGATTATACGGGGGCATTGGCGATACGCAGTATTTT. It specifies CATSRDRGLYGGIGDTQYF. Based on the CDR3 plus reference TRBV15 and TRBJ2-3, the full variable domain is DAMVIQNPRYQVTQFGKPVTLSCSQTLNHNVMYWYQQKSSQAPKLLFHYYDKDFNNEADTPDNFQSRRPNTSFCFLDIRSPGLGDTAMYLCATSRDRGLYGGIGDTQYFGPGTRLTVL.

This clonotype was counted many times. This chain links TRBV20-1 with TRBJ2-1; D gene unclear. V was trimmed by 1 base and J by 1 base, leaving 8 bases between them. Germline-derived CDR1 and CDR2 are DFQATT and SNEGSKA (reference sequence). The CDR3 spans 14 residues. Here the CDR3 reads CSARGGGSYNEQFF. CDR3 nucleotides: TGCAGTGCTAGAGGCGGTGGTTCCTACAATGAGCAGTTCTTC.

This clonotype was recorded many times. The V call is TRBV3-1, the J call TRBJ1-5; maybe TRBD1 (6 bases). The CDR3 loop spans 14 amino acids. Germline V gene sequence: CDR1 LGHDT, CDR2 YNNKEL (reference sequence). V gave up 4 bases and J gave up 5 bases, with 12 bases separating them. The CDR3 nucleotides are TGTGCCAGCAGCCTTCAGAGGGGGGATCAGCCCCAGCATTTT. Its protein product is CASSLQRGDQPQHF.

This clonotype was counted at least ten times. This chain connects TRBV28 to TRBJ1-5; D is perhaps TRBD1 (5 bases). With 7 bases removed from V and 3 bases from J, the gap between germline ends came to 31 bases. The CDR3 totals 20 residues. The germline gives CDR1 MDHEN, CDR2 SYDVKM. The CDR3 is CASTSDRVSAGREDNQPQHF. The CDR3 DNA reads TGTGCCAGCACCTCCGATCGGGTGAGCGCGGGACGGGAGGACAATCAGCCCCAGCATTTT.

This clonotype was found many times. V gene TRBV6-1 combines with J gene TRBJ1-1; D may be TRBD1 (5 bases). The germline CDR1 and CDR2 sequences are MNHNS and SASEGT. With 8 bases removed from V and 1 base from J, the gap between germline ends came to 11 bases. The CDR3 extends over 13 amino acids. The DNA of the CDR3 is TGTGCCAGCCAAGGACATCCGAACACTGAAGCTTTCTTT. This translates into CASQGHPNTEAFF.

This clonotype was recorded many times. The chain combines TRBV12-3 or TRBV12-4 with TRBJ2-1; 10 positions agree with TRBD2. The trim removed 5 bases at V and 0 bases at J, leaving 7 bases unmatched. The CDR3 contains 17 residues. In nucleotides, the CDR3 is TGTGCCAGCAGTGCACGCGCTAGCGGGAGCTCCTACAATGAGCAGTTCTTC. It codes for CASSARASGSSYNEQFF.

There are many counts of this clonotype. The chain combines TRBV13 with TRBJ1-1, with unresolved D. Trimming pared 5 bases from V and 7 bases from J, leaving 14 bases between. Germline values: CDR1 PRHDT, CDR2 FYEKMQ (reference sequence). This CDR3 is 13 amino acids long. CDR3 in DNA: TGTGCCAGCAGCCGACTATACGTCTATGAAGCTTTCTTT. Its protein is CASSRLYVYEAFF.

This clonotype was observed at least ten times. The J gene is TRBJ2-2, the V gene TRBV7-8, with 7 bases that match TRBD2. The CDR3 runs 15 residues. Germline CDR1 and CDR2: SGHVS and FQNEAQ. J was trimmed by 2 bases and V by 4 bases; bases with no gene match: 4. CDR3 nucleotides: TGTGCCAGCAGCTACACTAGCGCCAACACCGGGGAGCTGTTTTTT. As protein: CASSYTSANTGELFF.

This clonotype came up many times. The chain carries TRBV5-1 and TRBJ2-1; 8 bases line up with TRBD1. CDR3 length: 14 residues. Per the germline V gene, CDR1 is SGHRS and CDR2 is YFSETQ. Germline trimming cut 7 bases from V and 1 base from J; bases unmatched to any gene: 4. The CDR3 here is CASAGTGSYNEQFF. The CDR3 DNA sequence: TGCGCCAGCGCAGGGACAGGATCCTACAATGAGCAGTTCTTC.

This clonotype was seen ten or more times. The chain joins TRBV12-3 or TRBV12-4 to TRBJ1-1; D remains ambiguous. The CDR3 loop spans 15 amino acids. The V gene lost 5 bases and the J gene lost 0 bases, with 13 bases spanning the gap. CDR3 region: CASSRNPAMNTEAFF. The CDR3, as DNA: TGTGCCAGCAGTCGGAACCCGGCGATGAACACTGAAGCTTTCTTT.

This clonotype was observed at least ten times. The CDR3: CASSHLTGARYGYTF. In DNA, the CDR3 is TGTGCCAGCTCACACTTGACAGGGGCGCGGTATGGCTACACCTTC. This chain uses TRBV18 with TRBJ1-2; 8 bases are a match to TRBD1. V was clipped by 4 bases and J by 5 bases; unmatched bases: 9. Germline V CDR1 and CDR2: KGHSH, LQKENI. The CDR3 runs 15 residues.

This clonotype was detected many times. The chain recombines TRBV20-1 with TRBJ2-7; 9 nucleotides line up with TRBD1. The CDR3 has 14 residues. The V gene's germline CDR1 is DFQATT and CDR2 SNEGSKA (reference sequence). The J segment lost 1 base and the V segment lost 6 bases, leaving 7 bases of the junction unmatched. This CDR3 reads CSATTGGRSYEQYV. The DNA of the CDR3 is TGCAGTGCCACGACAGGGGGTAGGTCCTACGAGCAGTACGTC.

To note about this clonotype: Being one base from a much bigger clone, this may be a read error. Because the CDR3 is missing its conserved closing phenylalanine or tryptophan, this is likely a read error. This rearrangement joins TRBV5-5 to TRBJ2-1; D is undetermined. The CDR3 sequence is 12 residues long. The V end lost 4 bases, the J end lost 4 bases, and 6 bases lay between the germline ends. Germline CDR1 is SGHKS and CDR2 is YYEKEE (reference sequence). The CDR3 nucleotides are TGTGCCAGCAGCGTACGGTACAATGAGCAGTTCTCC. Translating it yields CASSVRYNEQFS.

This clonotype was counted many times. J is TRBJ2-7 and V is TRBV7-2; D gene unclear. The germline V gene has CDR1 SGHTA and CDR2 FQGNSA. The CDR3 loop spans 15 amino acids. V lost 1 base to trimming and J lost 0 bases, with 10 bases between them. CDR3 protein: CASSLVPETSYEQYF. The CDR3 DNA is TGTGCCAGCAGCTTAGTCCCTGAAACCTCCTACGAGCAGTACTTC.

This clonotype was found many times. The chain is built from TRBV6-5 and TRBJ1-1; D is ambiguous. The V end lost 2 bases, the J end lost 2 bases, and 9 bases lay between the germline ends. CDR1 MNHEY and CDR2 SVGAGI come from the germline V gene. The CDR3 totals 14 residues. The CDR3 coding sequence is TGTGCCAGCAGTTACCAGCCCTTCAACACTGAAGCTTTCTTT. It yields the protein CASSYQPFNTEAFF.

This clonotype was picked up many times. The V and J genes are TRBV7-8 and TRBJ1-2; D gene unclear. The CDR3 extends over 17 amino acids. Germline CDR1 and CDR2: SGHVS and FQNEAQ. The V end lost 5 bases, the J end lost 5 bases, and 24 bases lay between the germline ends. The CDR3 nucleotides read TGTGCCAGCAGCCTCACAGCCCTCGGAAATTCTATGTATGGCTACACCTTC. Its translation is CASSLTALGNSMYGYTF. The full variable domain, completed using reference TRBV7-8 and TRBJ1-2, is GAGVSQSPRYKVAKRGQDVALRCDPISGHVSLFWYQQALGQGPEFLTYFQNEAQLDKSGLPSDRFFAERPEGSVSTLKIQRTQQEDSAVYLCASSLTALGNSMYGYTFGSGTRLTVV.

The chain carries TRBV4-2 and TRBJ2-3, with TRBD2 matching 10 bases. The CDR3 sequence is 16 residues long. Germline-derived CDR1 and CDR2 are LGHNA and YNFKEQ. V gave up 4 bases and J gave up 2 bases; unmatched junction bases: 6. CDR3 coding DNA: TGTGCCAGCAGCCTCGGGACTAGCGTAGACACAGATACGCAGTATTTT. Translating it yields CASSLGTSVDTDTQYF.